This section outlines one T cell receptor beta chain sequence together with its context. What it binds is not known. The data were obtained in a study of graft-versus-host responses after intestinal transplantation. In germline, CDR1 is SNHLY, CDR2 FYNNEI. The CDR3 has 14 residues. The ends were cut back, 5 bases at V and 0 bases at J, with 8 bases in the middle. Method: immunoSEQ multiplex PCR; TCRdb's copy keeps in-frame clones and lacks some. The table includes roughly 100,000 clones, about nine tenths detected once. The chain uses TRBV2 and TRBJ1-5; D uncertain. This material consisted of unstimulated CD4+ T cells sorted from spleen or lymph node cells, taken before transplant. The TCR sequence derives from a human donor who was the organ donor for an intestinal transplant. CDR3 protein: CASSKQYSNQPQHF. CDR3 bases: TGTGCCAGCAGTAAACAGTATAGCAATCAGCCCCAGCATTTT.